The source of this T cell receptor (beta chain) is a study of blood T cell repertoires in COVID-19. At the level of the study: Sites across the United States, Italy and Spain contributed samples from acute and convalescent COVID-19. Nucleic acid was either cDNA or gDNA, and it came from T cells, B-cell-depleted T cells, or PBMCs.

Original handling: Amplification of reference gene primers was used by the study to estimate nucleated cell counts. Repertoires were generated with immunoSEQ multiplex PCR, while TCRdb's copy carries only in-frame clones and drops some. D and trimming were read from the DNA, whereas the V and J calls and clone size are those reported in that table. This table has about 200,000 clones, about 85% appearing once. The length of the CDR3 is 15 residues. V gave up 4 bases and J gave up 9 bases; unmatched junction bases: 6. Looked up from germline, CDR1 is SGHRS and CDR2 is YFSETQ. This clonotype was obtained from a woman of 80 years or more with acute or convalescent COVID-19. The sequenced sample was peripheral blood. The gene calls are TRBV5-1 and TRBJ2-1; 14 bases align to TRBD2. The CDR3, as DNA: TGCGCCAGCAGCCCAGGGACTAGCGGGAGTGTTGAGCAGTTCTTC. As protein: CASSPGTSGSVEQFF.